These 18 T cell receptor beta chains share one sample of origin, sequenced in a study of human T cells and chemical hapten exposure. Time point specified: patch test 2, 6 weeks after DPC sensitization. The treatment is: therapeutic diphenylcyclopropenone sensitization with weekly scalp DPC. TCRdb passed the RACE reads through MiXCR, listing each CDR3 protein once. Among a few hundred thousand distinct CDR3 sequences listed, about 6% were seen once. The sequencing here drew on whole blood, taken in connection with sensitization to the hapten diphenylcyclopropenone (DPC). The source of these receptors is a woman aged 18 to 35 with alopecia areata. Some clones in this sample may be carry-over from other donors' samples.

This clonotype occurred many times. The chain employs TRBV7-2 and TRBJ2-3; no clear D. Looked up from germline, CDR1 is SGHTA and CDR2 is FQGNSA. The germline V and J ends were trimmed by 0 bases and 4 bases, with 5 bases remaining between them. This CDR3 is built from 13 residues. CDR3 region: CASSLAVADTQYF. For the CDR3, the DNA is TGTGCCAGCAGCTTAGCGGTCGCAGATACGCAGTATTTT. Complete variable domain (other parts from reference TRBV7-2 and TRBJ2-3): GAGVSQSPSNKVTEKGKDVELRCDPISGHTALYWYRQSLGQGLEFLIYFQGNSAPDKSGLPSDRFSAERTGGSVSTLTIQRTQQEDSAVYLCASSLAVADTQYFGPGTRLTVL.

A few counts support this clonotype. The rearrangement uses TRBV20-1 and TRBJ1-3; 9 bases are a match to TRBD1. CDR1 and CDR2 from the germline V gene are DFQATT and SNEGSKA (reference sequence). The CDR3 spans 14 residues. V gave up 6 bases and J gave up 1 base; unmatched junction bases: 4. The CDR3: CSAKTGGSGNTIYF. As DNA, the CDR3 is TGCAGTGCCAAGACAGGGGGTTCTGGAAACACCATATATTTT.

In its sample, this clonotype was seen many times. The chain is built from TRBV27 and TRBJ1-1, with TRBD1 as a possible D gene (5 bases). The CDR3 extends over 12 amino acids. The V end was cut by 3 bases, the J end by 7 bases, with 9 bases between. CDR1 is MNHEY and CDR2 is SMNVEV in the germline V gene (reference sequence). The CDR3 reads CASSLRGNEAFF. The CDR3 bases are TGTGCCAGCAGTTTGAGGGGTAATGAAGCTTTCTTT.

The chain carries TRBV6-1 and TRBJ2-7; 7 positions match TRBD1. The CDR3 spans 14 residues. Trimming removed 4 bases from V and 3 bases from J; junction bases left unmatched: 6. The germline gives CDR1 MNHNS, CDR2 SASEGT. The CDR3 loop is CASSAQGSFYEQYF. In nucleotides, the CDR3 is TGTGCCAGCAGTGCACAGGGGTCCTTCTACGAGCAGTACTTC.

The chain has TRBV27 and TRBJ2-1; D call uncertain. Per the germline V gene, CDR1 is MNHEY and CDR2 is SMNVEV (reference sequence). The CDR3 has 16 residues. The ends were cut back, 4 bases at V and 5 bases at J, with 18 bases in the middle. Here the CDR3 DNA reads TGTGCCAGCAGTTCATATCCGCCGAACTACGACAATGAGCAGTTCTTC. Translating it yields CASSSYPPNYDNEQFF.

The chain joins TRBV7-9 to TRBJ2-4, with 10 nucleotides matching TRBD1. The CDR3 sequence is 19 residues long. Germline loops: CDR1 SEHNR, CDR2 FQNEAQ (reference sequence). Trimming took 3 bases from V and 1 from J; bases not matched to a gene: 12. DNA of the CDR3: TGTGCCAGCAGCTTTACGGAGGACAGGGGGAGTTTCGCCAAAAACATTCAGTACTTC. This sequence encodes CASSFTEDRGSFAKNIQYF.

This clonotype was detected ten times or more. The rearrangement joins TRBV5-1 to TRBJ1-4; D gene ambiguous. The ends were cut back, 0 bases at V and 3 bases at J, with 9 bases in the middle. The CDR3 sequence is 15 residues long. The germline V gene encodes CDR1 SGHRS and CDR2 YFSETQ. The CDR3 bases are TGCGCCAGCAGCTTGGTAGGCGGACCTAATGAAAAACTGTTTTTT. It translates to CASSLVGGPNEKLFF.

This clonotype was seen a handful of times. The rearrangement joins TRBV3-1 to TRBJ1-5; D not resolved. The CDR3 contains 15 residues. With 4 bases removed from V and 1 base from J, the gap between germline ends came to 11 bases. Germline loops: CDR1 LGHDT, CDR2 YNNKEL (reference sequence). The CDR3 reads CASSPSFWSNQPQHF. The CDR3 DNA reads TGTGCCAGCAGCCCGAGTTTCTGGAGCAATCAGCCCCAGCATTTT.

The genes are TRBV6-4 and TRBJ1-1; TRBD1 matches 7 bases. Germline V gives CDR1 MRHNA, CDR2 SNTAGT. V shed 5 bases and J 5 bases; nucleotides not matched to a gene: 11. The CDR3 length is 15 residues. The CDR3 nucleotides read TGTGCCAGCAGTAAAGGGGGCGAGGGAGGTACTGAAGCTTTCTTT. Translated: CASSKGGEGGTEAFF.

The chain combines TRBV9 with TRBJ2-3, with 7 bases fitting TRBD2. Germline V gene lookup returns CDR1 SGDLS and CDR2 YYNGEE. V lost 4 bases to trimming and J lost 1 base; unmatched junction nucleotides: 9. The CDR3 consists of 16 residues. The CDR3 region is CASSTIVRGGTDTQYF. CDR3 coding DNA: TGTGCCAGCAGCACCATCGTCCGGGGGGGCACAGATACGCAGTATTTT.

This clonotype was seen ten or more times. The chain employs TRBV12-3 or TRBV12-4 and TRBJ2-2; D is possibly TRBD1 or TRBD2 (5 bases each). CDR3 length: 14 residues. Trimming pared 5 bases from V and 3 bases from J, leaving 10 bases between. The CDR3 spells CASSGDGYTGELFF. CDR3 coding DNA: TGTGCCAGCAGTGGGGACGGCTACACCGGGGAGCTGTTTTTT.

This clonotype was seen many times. CDR3 sequence (DNA): TGTGCCAGCAGCTTAGAGGGGCAGAGCACAGATACGCAGTATTTT. It translates to CASSLEGQSTDTQYF. The gene calls are TRBV7-2 and TRBJ2-3; D might be TRBD1 (5 bases). CDR3 length: 15 residues. V was shortened by 1 base and J by 0 bases, with 8 bases between the two germline ends. The germline V gene encodes CDR1 SGHTA and CDR2 FQGNSA.

The sample holds many counts of this clonotype. V is TRBV5-1 and J is TRBJ2-3; TRBD1 matches at 10 bases. V shed 0 bases and J 2 bases; nucleotides not matched to a gene: 3. CDR1 SGHRS and CDR2 YFSETQ come from the germline V gene. CDR3 length equals 16 residues. CDR3 coding DNA: TGCGCCAGCAGCTTGGAGGGACAGGGGTACACAGATACGCAGTATTTT. It yields the protein CASSLEGQGYTDTQYF.

The CDR3 nucleotides read TGTGCCAGCAGTGGGACAGGGGTTCTTCTCTACACCTTC. Translating gives CASSGTGVLLYTF. The chain couples TRBV6-5 to TRBJ1-2; 10 bases fit TRBD1. Germline V lookup: CDR1 MNHEY, CDR2 SVGAGI. The CDR3 extends over 13 amino acids. The ends lost 5 bases at V and 10 bases at J; junction bases unmatched: 7.

This clonotype was detected ten times or more. V gene TRBV10-3 combines with J gene TRBJ1-2; tentatively, D is TRBD1 (5 bases). CDR1 is ENHRY, CDR2 SYGVKD, per germline. Trimming took off 0 bases at V and 0 bases at J, with 8 bases between the two ends. The CDR3 length is 15 residues. DNA of the CDR3: TGTGCCATCAGTGAGTCTGACAGACCTAACTATGGCTACACCTTC. This translates into CAISESDRPNYGYTF.

This clonotype appeared a few times. The CDR3 DNA reads TGTGCCAGTTCCGATCTTATGAACACTGAAGCTTTCTTT. It is translated as CASSDLMNTEAFF. V gene TRBV6-2 or TRBV6-3 combines with J gene TRBJ1-1; D unresolved. Germline CDR1 MNHEY, CDR2 SVGEGT. CDR3 length: 13 amino acids. The V and J ends lost 9 bases and 0 bases respectively, with 11 bases between them.

The table lists this clonotype with a few counts. CDR3 in amino acids: CASTAPGQRPNEQFF. DNA of the CDR3: TGTGCCAGCACCGCTCCGGGACAGAGACCAAATGAGCAGTTCTTC. The V call is TRBV7-2, the J call TRBJ2-1; 7 bases fit TRBD1. Trimming took 7 bases from V and 7 from J; bases not matched to a gene: 13. This CDR3 spans 15 amino acids. Germline CDR1 and CDR2: SGHTA and FQGNSA.

This clonotype has ten or more counts. The chain is built from TRBV28 and TRBJ1-2; TRBD1 matches at 9 bases. Germline V gene lookup returns CDR1 MDHEN and CDR2 SYDVKM. Germline trimming cut 5 bases from V and 8 bases from J; bases unmatched to any gene: 21. The CDR3 is made up of 18 amino acids. CDR3 protein: CASSARGGTGRLAWGYTF. The CDR3 DNA is TGTGCCAGCAGTGCACGGGGCGGGACAGGGAGATTAGCTTGGGGCTACACCTTC.